This T cell receptor (beta chain) was documented in a study of monozygotic twins with inflammatory bowel disease. The CDR3 runs to 15 residues. The germline V gene has CDR1 DFQATT and CDR2 SNEGSKA (reference sequence). Notes on the study in general: Between concordant and discordant twins, repertoire similarity failed to differ, a result that limited power may explain. Healthy co-twins exceeded IBD patients in TCRbeta diversity as measured by inverse Simpson.

Via template switching, UMIs carrying a 6-nucleotide sample barcode were introduced. For both chains, the TCRalpha and TCRbeta cDNA went through two nested PCRs of roughly 15 and 9 cycles. TCRdb re-called the 5' RACE reads and shows each CDR3 protein once, DNA omitted. Its table lists about 450,000 distinct CDR3 sequences. Turning to this clonotype: The antigen remains undetermined.

Sequences were obtained from blood. This chain links TRBV20-1 with TRBJ2-7; TCRdb calls TRBD2, which cannot be checked without DNA. The TCR was taken from a human donor with ulcerative colitis or Crohn's disease, or a healthy co-twin of an affected twin (not recorded which). The CDR3 loop is CSAGPEGLPSYEQYF.